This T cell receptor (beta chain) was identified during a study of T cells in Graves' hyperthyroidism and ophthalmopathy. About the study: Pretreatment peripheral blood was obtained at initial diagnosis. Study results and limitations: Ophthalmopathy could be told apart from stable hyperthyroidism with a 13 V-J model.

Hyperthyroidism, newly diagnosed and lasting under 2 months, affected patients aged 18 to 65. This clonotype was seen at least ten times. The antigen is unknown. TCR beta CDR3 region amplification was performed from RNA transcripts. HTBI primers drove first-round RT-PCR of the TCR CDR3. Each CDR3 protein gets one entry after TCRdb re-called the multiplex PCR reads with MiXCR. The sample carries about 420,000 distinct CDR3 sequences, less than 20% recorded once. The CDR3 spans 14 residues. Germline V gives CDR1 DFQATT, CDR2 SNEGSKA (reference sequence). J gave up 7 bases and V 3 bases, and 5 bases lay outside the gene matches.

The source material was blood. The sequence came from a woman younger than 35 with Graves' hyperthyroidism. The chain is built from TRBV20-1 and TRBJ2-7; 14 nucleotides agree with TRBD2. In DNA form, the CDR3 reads TGCAGTGCTAGTCCGGGACTAGCGGGGGTTGAGCAGTACTTC. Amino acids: CSASPGLAGVEQYF.